This TCR beta chain is from a study of blood T cell repertoires in COVID-19. On the study more broadly: Acute and convalescent COVID-19 samples came from the United States, Italy and Spain. PBMCs, B-cell-depleted T cells, or T cells provided the cDNA or gDNA that made up the material.

With 6 bases clipped from V and 1 base from J, the junction kept 1 base outside the gene matches. Germline assignment: CDR1 MNHEY and CDR2 SVGAGI. The CDR3 loop spans 15 amino acids. In the original processing: How many nucleated cells were present was estimated from reference gene primer amplification. Libraries were prepared by immunoSEQ multiplex PCR; TCRdb keeps only in-frame clonotypes and omits some of them. D and trimming come from the DNA, and the V and J calls and clone size come from that table. The sample consists of some 200,000 clones, roughly 84% of them appearing once. The sequencing input was peripheral blood. The V call is TRBV6-5, the J call TRBJ1-4, with 11 positions matching TRBD1. This TCR was recovered from a man aged 50-60 years who had recovered from COVID-19. The CDR3 coding sequence is TGTGCCAGCAGGGACAGGGGGCTAACTAATGAAAAACTGTTTTTT. It translates to CASRDRGLTNEKLFF.